These 21 T cell receptor beta chains share one sample of origin, sequenced in a study of cytomegalovirus exposure and HLA in healthy donors. PCR used 60 Vbeta primers and 13 Jbeta primers. The data were produced by immunoSEQ multiplex PCR, yet TCRdb's version contains in-frame clones alone and is incomplete. The sample includes approximately 150,000 clones, roughly 84% of them seen just once. Material for sequencing was PBMCs. The origin of the receptors is a man aged 25-45 years in good health and CMV-seronegative.

The rearrangement links TRBV4-2 to TRBJ2-1; TRBD2 matches 7 bases. V dropped 2 bases and J dropped 0; count of bases not matched to a gene: 7. Per germline, CDR1 LGHNA and CDR2 YNFKEQ. This CDR3 comprises 17 residues. In DNA, the CDR3 is TGTGCCAGCAGCCAACTCCTAGCGGCAAGCTCCTACAATGAGCAGTTCTTC. The encoded protein is CASSQLLAASSYNEQFF.

In its sample, this clone was seen a few times. The rearrangement links TRBV6-1 to TRBJ2-7, with D possibly TRBD2 on 7 matching bases. CDR1 is MNHNS, CDR2 SASEGT, per germline. Trimming left V 2 bases short and J 3 bases short, with 14 bases between. This CDR3 has 15 residues. The CDR3 here is CASSELGGALYEQYF. The CDR3 DNA reads TGTGCCAGCAGTGAATTGGGGGGGGCCCTCTACGAGCAGTACTTC.

This clone came up a few times. The genes are TRBV5-1 and TRBJ2-7; 9 bases align to TRBD2. Germline V gives CDR1 SGHRS, CDR2 YFSETQ. This CDR3 is built from 14 residues. Unmatched junction bases numbered 6, after V lost 4 bases and J lost 4 bases. The DNA of the CDR3 is TGCGCCAGCAGCCCGAGGACTAGCGAATACGAGCAGTACTTC. Its translation is CASSPRTSEYEQYF.

This chain joins TRBV9 and TRBJ1-1, with D tentatively TRBD1 (5 bases). The CDR3 totals 14 residues. The V gene's germline CDR1 is SGDLS and CDR2 YYNGEE. Trimming cost V 1 base and J 5 bases, with 12 bases left between them. Here the CDR3 DNA reads TGTGCCAGCAGCGTAAGGGCAGGGCGGACTGAAGCTTTCTTT. It specifies CASSVRAGRTEAFF.

This clone was seen a few times. This chain links TRBV20-1 with TRBJ2-5, with D tentatively TRBD2 (5 bases). Deletions cut 5 bases from V and 5 bases from J, with 6 bases between. The CDR3 is 10 amino acids. Germline V gene sequence: CDR1 DFQATT, CDR2 SNEGSKA (reference sequence). CDR3 in amino acids: CSALAETQYF. The DNA for the CDR3 is TGCAGTGCTTTAGCGGAGACCCAGTACTTC.

This chain uses TRBV28 with TRBJ2-3; TRBD2 might be the D (6 bases). Trimming removed 8 bases at V and 3 bases at J, with 18 bases between. Per the germline V gene, CDR1 is MDHEN and CDR2 is SYDVKM. The CDR3 runs to 15 residues. The CDR3 region is CASRGWASVTDTQYF. CDR3 DNA: TGTGCCAGCCGGGGGTGGGCTAGCGTAACAGATACGCAGTATTTT. The whole variable domain, remainder taken from reference TRBV28 and TRBJ2-3, is DVKVTQSSRYLVKRTGEKVFLECVQDMDHENMFWYRQDPGLGLRLIYFSYDVKMKEKGDIPEGYSVSREKKERFSLILESASTNQTSMYLCASRGWASVTDTQYFGPGTRLTVL.

The V call is TRBV7-2, the J call TRBJ2-7; D might be TRBD2 (6 bases). CDR1 is SGHTA and CDR2 is FQGNSA in the germline V gene. This CDR3 is built from 14 residues. V lost 9 bases and J 0 bases, leaving 15 bases between the germline ends. The chain's CDR3 is CASGGQLSSYEQYF. DNA for the CDR3: TGTGCCAGTGGAGGGCAACTAAGCTCCTACGAGCAGTACTTC.

The chain carries TRBV5-6 and TRBJ2-3; a weak D match, TRBD2 (6 bases). Trimming shortened V by 3 bases and J by 0 bases, and 14 bases separated the two germline ends. The CDR3 loop spans 16 amino acids. CDR1 and CDR2 (germline): SGHDT, YYEEEE. The DNA for the CDR3 is TGTGCCAGCAGCTCCTCTAGCGAGAGAAGCACAGATACGCAGTATTTT. Its translation is CASSSSSERSTDTQYF.

The chain uses TRBV6-1 and TRBJ1-1; D unresolved. V lost 4 bases and J 1 base, leaving 7 bases between the germline ends. CDR1 is MNHNS, CDR2 SASEGT, per germline. CDR3 size: 13 residues. The CDR3 is CASSAVWNTEAFF. The CDR3 DNA reads TGTGCCAGCAGTGCAGTGTGGAACACTGAAGCTTTCTTT.

This chain joins TRBV4-1 and TRBJ2-1, with D possibly TRBD1 on 6 matching bases. CDR1 and CDR2 (germline): MGHRA, YSYEKL. The CDR3 spans 16 residues. V shed 5 bases and J shed 0 bases, with 14 bases lying between them. CDR3 coding DNA: TGCGCCAGCAGCTCTACAGGGCCAAGCTCCTACAATGAGCAGTTCTTC. This translates into CASSSTGPSSYNEQFF.

The chain employs TRBV7-2 and TRBJ1-2; D gene unclear. CDR1 and CDR2 from the germline V gene are SGHTA and FQGNSA. The length of the CDR3 is 15 residues. V was shortened by 0 bases and J by 0 bases, with 8 bases between the two germline ends. The CDR3 spells CASSLAPQTNYGYTF. CDR3 bases: TGTGCCAGCAGCTTAGCCCCCCAGACTAACTATGGCTACACCTTC.

In its sample, this clone was seen a few times. This chain uses TRBV9 with TRBJ1-2, with D unresolved. V lost 0 bases, J lost 0 bases, and 6 bases lay in between. This CDR3 spans 14 amino acids. Germline V lookup: CDR1 SGDLS, CDR2 YYNGEE. As DNA, the CDR3 is TGTGCCAGCAGCGTAGCTGCAGCTAACTATGGCTACACCTTC. This gives the protein CASSVAAANYGYTF.

DNA of the CDR3: TGTGCCAGCATCCTTGCGGGGCGATATACCTACAATGAGCAGTTCTTC. Its protein product is CASILAGRYTYNEQFF. The V call is TRBV6-6, the J call TRBJ2-1; D possibly corresponds to TRBD2 (6 bases). Deletions cut 7 bases from V and 2 bases from J, with 18 bases between. In germline, CDR1 is MNHNY, CDR2 SVGAGI (reference sequence). This CDR3 is built from 16 residues.

The chain uses TRBV28 and TRBJ2-3; weak D call: TRBD2 (7 bases). Trimming left V 6 bases short and J 4 bases short, with 26 bases between. This CDR3 has 18 residues. The germline V gene encodes CDR1 MDHEN and CDR2 SYDVKM. CDR3 amino acids: CASSPIFSLWGGADTQYF. Here the CDR3 DNA reads TGTGCCAGCAGCCCCATCTTCTCTTTGTGGGGGGGCGCAGATACGCAGTATTTT.

V gene TRBV5-1 combines with J gene TRBJ2-7, with TRBD1 matching over 9 bases. The CDR3 has 14 amino acids. The V gene's germline CDR1 is SGHRS and CDR2 YFSETQ. Trimming removed 4 bases from V and 0 bases from J; junction bases left unmatched: 2. The CDR3 here is CASSRDRASYEQYF. The CDR3 DNA reads TGCGCCAGCAGCCGGGACAGGGCCTCCTACGAGCAGTACTTC.

The chain uses TRBV29-1 and TRBJ2-7, with 14 bases lining up with TRBD2. CDR1 is SQVTM and CDR2 is ANQGSEA in the germline V gene. V shed 3 bases, J shed 4 bases, and the junction held 11 bases outside the gene matches. The CDR3 length is 17 residues. The CDR3 sequence: CSVDGTGTSGGAYEQYF. In DNA, the CDR3 is TGCAGCGTTGATGGGACAGGGACTAGCGGGGGAGCTTACGAGCAGTACTTC.

The V gene is TRBV18, the J gene TRBJ1-1; 9 positions match TRBD1. The germline V gene has CDR1 KGHSH and CDR2 LQKENI. J lost 5 bases, V lost 4 bases, and 11 bases had no gene match. The CDR3 spans 16 residues. CDR3 coding DNA: TGTGCCAGCTCACTAAAATCCGCGACAGGGGGAACTGAAGCTTTCTTT. This codes for CASSLKSATGGTEAFF.

The V gene is TRBV29-1, the J gene TRBJ2-5, with 8 bases lining up with TRBD1. Germline assignment: CDR1 SQVTM and CDR2 ANQGSEA. Trimming took 3 bases from V and 5 from J; bases not matched to a gene: 5. CDR3 length equals 13 residues. Here the CDR3 DNA reads TGCAGCGTTGACAGGGGGCGCCGGGAGACCCAGTACTTC. This encodes CSVDRGRRETQYF.

The chain has TRBV18 and TRBJ1-1; TRBD1 matches at 7 bases. Looked up from germline, CDR1 is KGHSH and CDR2 is LQKENI. With V trimmed by 2 bases and J by 7 bases, 7 bases remained unmatched. The CDR3 runs to 14 residues. The CDR3 protein is CASSPLTGAGEAFF. The DNA of the CDR3 is TGTGCCAGCTCACCATTAACAGGGGCGGGTGAAGCTTTCTTT.

The chain carries TRBV4-1 and TRBJ2-6; TRBD1 agrees at 8 bases. The CDR3 is 18 amino acids. Germline CDR1 MGHRA, CDR2 YSYEKL. J lost 0 bases, V lost 0 bases, and 4 bases had no gene match. The CDR3 here is CASSQDGDRYSGANVLTF. CDR3 bases: TGCGCCAGCAGCCAAGACGGGGACAGGTACTCTGGGGCCAACGTCCTGACTTTC.

The V call is TRBV16, the J call TRBJ1-2; TRBD1 agrees at 8 bases. From germline, CDR1 is KGHSY and CDR2 FQNENV. The CDR3 runs 14 residues. V was clipped by 7 bases and J by 2 bases; unmatched bases: 6. The CDR3 coding sequence is TGTGCCAGCACCCCTGGACAGGGAAACTATGGCTACACCTTC. Protein sequence: CASTPGQGNYGYTF.